This T cell receptor beta chain was sequenced in a study of shared clonotypes between healthy human individuals. The overall study: Each donor had three CD4 naive, three CD4 memory, two CD8 naive and one CD8 memory plate.

The CD4+ fraction was divided into a CD45RA+ naive subset and a CD45RA-negative memory subset. The length of the CDR3 is 15 residues. Trimming left V 2 bases short and J 1 base short, with 11 bases between. CDR1 is WNHNN and CDR2 is SYGVQD in the germline V gene (reference sequence). Genomic DNA of each subset was evenly split across several immunoSEQ plates. In the original processing: ImmunoSEQ sequences covered only the junction and lacked quality scores; filtering therefore differed. Generated by immunoSEQ multiplex PCR, the TCRdb table keeps only in-frame clones and is missing some. V and J calls and clone size come straight from that table; D and trimming were deduced from the DNA. The sample lists roughly 2.5 million clones, 85% to 95% occurring once. This clone was detected a few times.

The sequence was obtained from a man between 18 and 29 years old in good health. Sequencing was performed on naive CD4+ T cells sorted from blood. Subset given: CD45RA+ positively selected. The chain links TRBV10-1 to TRBJ1-1; no clear D. The chain's CDR3 is CASSERPGTNTEAFF. As DNA, the CDR3 is TGCGCCAGCAGTGAGAGGCCGGGAACGAACACTGAAGCTTTCTTT.